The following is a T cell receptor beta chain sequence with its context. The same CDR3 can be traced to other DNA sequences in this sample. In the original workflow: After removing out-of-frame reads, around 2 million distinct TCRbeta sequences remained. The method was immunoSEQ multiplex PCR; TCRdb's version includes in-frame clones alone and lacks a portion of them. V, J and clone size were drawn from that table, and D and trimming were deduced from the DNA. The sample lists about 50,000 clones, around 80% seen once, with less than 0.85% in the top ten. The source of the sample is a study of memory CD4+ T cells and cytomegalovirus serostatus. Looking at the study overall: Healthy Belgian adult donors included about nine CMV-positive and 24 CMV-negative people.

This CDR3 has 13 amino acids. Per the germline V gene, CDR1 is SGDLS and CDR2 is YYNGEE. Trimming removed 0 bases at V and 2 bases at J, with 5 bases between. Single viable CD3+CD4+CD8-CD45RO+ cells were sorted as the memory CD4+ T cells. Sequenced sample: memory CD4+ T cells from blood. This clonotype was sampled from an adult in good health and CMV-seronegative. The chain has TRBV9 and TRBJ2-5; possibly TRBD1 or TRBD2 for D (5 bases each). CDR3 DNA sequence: TGTGCCAGCAGCGTAGGGGGGCAAGAGACCCAGTACTTC. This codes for CASSVGGQETQYF.